The T cell receptor (beta chain) described here comes from a study of siplizumab effects on memory and regulatory T cells. Points from the study as a whole: Proliferating clones, CD4+ or CD8+, lacked an assignable naive or memory phenotype in roughly 80-96% of cases. Memory cells seemed less diverse than naive T cells, which seemed major alloresponse contributors.

On this clone: The antigen is unknown.

This table comes from immunoSEQ multiplex PCR, and its TCRdb copy is limited to in-frame clones, with some not included. The table shows about 110,000 clones, with approximately 92% occurring only once. Trimming removed 4 bases at V and 4 bases at J, with 19 bases between. CDR1 is MNHEY, CDR2 SMNVEV, per germline (reference sequence). CDR3 length equals 16 residues. The source material was CD4+ T cells sorted from blood. The receptor was isolated from a human donor in good health. The rearrangement links TRBV27 to TRBJ1-2; D ambiguous. The CDR3 here is CASSSKTTPGSYGYTF. The CDR3 region has the DNA TGTGCCAGCAGTTCGAAAACCACTCCAGGATCCTATGGCTACACCTTC.